The 26 T cell receptor beta chains below all came from one sample that was sequenced in a study of persistence of HIV-infected CD4 T cells. The libraries were made with immunoSEQ version 4 in survey mode. Measured with immunoSEQ multiplex PCR; TCRdb has only the in-frame clones, and not every one. The sample has 15,000 to 20,000 clones; roughly 61% are singletons. Stimulation used around 9.1 ug/mL lysate from CMV-infected fibroblasts. Sorting selected CD4+ T cells upregulating both CD40 ligand and CD69. Their specific antigens are unknown. The sequencing used CD4+ T cells sorted from PBMCs after approximately 20-hour stimulation, collected from a patient who received antiretroviral therapy. The receptors shown here come from an adult woman with HIV who was CMV-seropositive.

The genes are TRBV10-1 and TRBJ2-3, with unresolved D. The ends were cut back, 5 bases at V and 6 bases at J, with 9 bases in the middle. The CDR3 spans 12 residues. Germline V gene lookup returns CDR1 WNHNN and CDR2 SYGVQD (reference sequence). The CDR3 reads CASSLPGDTQYF. In nucleotides, the CDR3 is TGCGCCAGCAGTCTTCCCGGGGATACGCAGTATTTT.

This clone appeared once. J is TRBJ1-3 and V is TRBV19, with TRBD1 identical over 10 bases. Germline CDR1 reads LNHDA; CDR2 reads SQIVND (reference sequence). This CDR3 contains 13 residues. V was clipped by 10 bases and J by 4 bases; unmatched bases: 4. In nucleotides, the CDR3 is TGTGCCACCCGGGGACAGGGGGGAAACACCATATATTTT. This translates into CATRGQGGNTIYF.

The CDR3 is CASSPDFGEKLFF. CDR3 nucleotides: TGTGCCAGCAGTCCGGACTTCGGTGAAAAACTGTTTTTT. The chain carries TRBV27 and TRBJ1-4, with D uncertain. Germline CDR1 and CDR2: MNHEY and SMNVEV (reference sequence). The CDR3 is 13 amino acids. V lost 5 bases and J 7 bases, leaving 11 bases between the germline ends. The whole variable domain, filled in from reference TRBV27 and TRBJ1-4, reads EAQVTQNPRYLITVTGKKLTVTCSQNMNHEYMSWYRQDPGLGLRQIYYSMNVEVTDKGDVPEGYKVSRKEKRNFPLILESPSPNQTSLYFCASSPDFGEKLFFGSGTQLSVL.

This clone was picked up a small number of times. This chain links TRBV12-5 with TRBJ1-4; a weak D match, TRBD1 (6 bases). There are 14 residues in the CDR3. V lost 3 bases and J 6 bases, leaving 11 bases between the germline ends. Germline-derived CDR1 and CDR2 are LGHNT and FRNRAP. In DNA, the CDR3 is TGTGCTAGTGGTTTAGGGGGTAACGATGAAAAACTGTTTTTT. Protein sequence: CASGLGGNDEKLFF. Full variable domain (missing parts from reference TRBV12-5 and TRBJ1-4): DARVTQTPRHKVTEMGQEVTMRCQPILGHNTVFWYRQTMMQGLELLAYFRNRAPLDDSGMPKDRFSAEMPDATLATLKIQPSEPRDSAVYFCASGLGGNDEKLFFGSGTQLSVL.

The chain joins TRBV5-1 to TRBJ2-5; D might be TRBD2 (5 bases). CDR3 length equals 13 residues. Germline V gene data show CDR1 as SGHRS and CDR2 as YFSETQ. V was shortened by 7 bases and J by 5 bases, with 15 bases between the two germline ends. The CDR3 DNA follows: TGCGCCAGCGACTTGGGAGTAGGGGAGACCCAGTACTTC. Translating it yields CASDLGVGETQYF.

This clone was detected once. The J gene is TRBJ1-4, the V gene TRBV20-1; D is uncertain. The CDR3 contains 11 residues. Trimming took 6 bases from V and 11 from J, leaving 13 bases between them. The germline V gene encodes CDR1 DFQATT and CDR2 SNEGSKA (reference sequence). The CDR3 region has the DNA TGCAGTGCAAACAGCGATCTTAAACTGTTTTTT. It codes for CSANSDLKLFF.

The chain couples TRBV29-1 to TRBJ1-4; TRBD1 is a possible D gene (5 bases). CDR3 length: 13 residues. The V end was cut by 6 bases, the J end by 0 bases, with 8 bases between. Per germline, CDR1 SQVTM and CDR2 ANQGSEA. CDR3 in amino acids: CSVAQATNEKLFF. CDR3 DNA sequence: TGCAGCGTCGCACAGGCAACTAATGAAAAACTGTTTTTT.

This clone came up a few times. The chain carries TRBV20-1 and TRBJ2-7; D unresolved. V was clipped by 3 bases and J by 1 base, with 10 bases between them. Germline values: CDR1 DFQATT, CDR2 SNEGSKA (reference sequence). This CDR3 is built from 13 residues. The CDR3 region has the DNA TGCAGTGCTAGTCCCCCAGTTTCCTACGAGCAGTACTTC. Translation gives CSASPPVSYEQYF.

This chain uses TRBV5-5 with TRBJ1-5; possibly TRBD1 for D (6 bases). V was cut by 2 bases and J by 0 bases, with 12 bases left in between. Looked up from germline, CDR1 is SGHKS and CDR2 is YYEKEE (reference sequence). CDR3 length equals 16 residues. CDR3: CASSLQGGFSNQPQHF. CDR3 in DNA: TGTGCCAGCAGCTTACAAGGGGGATTTAGCAATCAGCCCCAGCATTTT.

J is TRBJ2-4 and V is TRBV10-3; no clear D gene. The germline CDR1 and CDR2 sequences are ENHRY and SYGVKD. The CDR3 loop spans 16 amino acids. Trimming left V 2 bases short and J 0 bases short, with 11 bases between. The CDR3: CAISETNFQAKNIQYF. DNA of the CDR3: TGTGCCATCAGTGAGACGAACTTCCAAGCCAAAAACATTCAGTACTTC.

This clone was found a few times. The CDR3 nucleotides are TGTGCCAGCAGTTTACGGGACAGGGGAAAAGCTTTCTTT. This gives the protein CASSLRDRGKAFF. The gene calls are TRBV12-3 or TRBV12-4 and TRBJ1-1; TRBD1 aligns across 10 bases. Trimming removed 2 bases from V and 9 bases from J; junction bases left unmatched: 3. The CDR3 is made up of 13 amino acids.

Only one count was recorded for this clone. The rearrangement links TRBV5-6 to TRBJ1-4; 10 bases fit TRBD1. V lost 2 bases and J lost 8; bases outside the gene matches: 9. Germline assignment: CDR1 SGHDT and CDR2 YYEEEE. CDR3 length equals 16 residues. The CDR3 here is CASSFGTGVTGEKLFF. CDR3 sequence (DNA): TGTGCCAGCAGCTTTGGGACAGGGGTCACGGGAGAAAAACTGTTTTTT. The full variable domain, rest sourced from reference TRBV5-6 and TRBJ1-4, is DAGVTQSPTHLIKTRGQQVTLRCSPKSGHDTVSWYQQALGQGPQFIFQYYEEEERQRGNFPDRFSGHQFPNYSSELNVNALLLGDSALYLCASSFGTGVTGEKLFFGSGTQLSVL.

DNA of the CDR3: TGTGCCAGCAGCTTAGAACAGGGTTTTGGAAACACCATATATTTT. Protein product: CASSLEQGFGNTIYF. This rearrangement joins TRBV7-9 to TRBJ1-3; weak D call: TRBD1 (6 bases). This CDR3 has 15 residues. Germline loops: CDR1 SEHNR, CDR2 FQNEAQ (reference sequence). The V gene lost 1 base and the J gene lost 3 bases, with 10 bases spanning the gap.

The chain links TRBV5-4 to TRBJ2-3; D is uncertain. Trimming cost V 0 bases and J 4 bases, with 6 bases left between them. Germline values: CDR1 SGHNT, CDR2 YYREEE (reference sequence). This CDR3 spans 13 amino acids. The CDR3 protein is CASSLGEADTQYF. The DNA of the CDR3 is TGTGCCAGCAGCTTGGGCGAGGCAGATACGCAGTATTTT.

The CDR3 loop is CASSYDRGRELFF. CDR3 coding DNA: TGTGCCAGCAGTTACGACAGGGGGCGCGAACTGTTTTTT. This sequence joins TRBV6-5 and TRBJ1-4; 10 bases align to TRBD1. CDR3 length equals 13 residues. Looked up from germline, CDR1 is MNHEY and CDR2 is SVGAGI. J lost 12 bases, V lost 2 bases, and 3 bases had no gene match.

The CDR3: CASSSRDRGSNTEAFF. The CDR3 coding sequence is TGTGCCAGCAGCTCCCGGGACAGGGGGTCGAACACTGAAGCTTTCTTT. The chain has TRBV11-1 and TRBJ1-1; 11 bases are shared with TRBD1. Germline lookup yields CDR1 SGHAT and CDR2 FQDESV (reference sequence). The CDR3 totals 16 residues. V was pared by 4 bases and J by 1 base, with 5 bases of the junction left unmatched.

This chain joins TRBV7-2 and TRBJ1-2; 9 nucleotides align to TRBD1. Germline CDR1 reads SGHTA; CDR2 reads FQGNSA. The V segment lost 5 bases and the J segment 4 bases; nucleotides outside the gene matches: 8. This CDR3 comprises 15 residues. DNA of the CDR3: TGTGCCAGCAGCCCGGGGGGACAGGGACTCTATGGCTACACCTTC. Residues: CASSPGGQGLYGYTF. The complete variable domain, with remaining parts taken from reference TRBV7-2 and TRBJ1-2, reads GAGVSQSPSNKVTEKGKDVELRCDPISGHTALYWYRQSLGQGLEFLIYFQGNSAPDKSGLPSDRFSAERTGGSVSTLTIQRTQQEDSAVYLCASSPGGQGLYGYTFGSGTRLTVV.

CDR3 sequence reads: CASREGLAGGFNEQFF. The CDR3 DNA reads as TGTGCCAGCAGGGAGGGACTAGCGGGGGGGTTTAATGAGCAGTTCTTC. The rearrangement links TRBV27 to TRBJ2-1, with 16 bases lining up with TRBD2. Germline CDR1 and CDR2: MNHEY and SMNVEV (reference sequence). Losses at the gene ends were 6 bases for V and 7 bases for J; bases not matched to a gene: 6. The CDR3 has 16 amino acids.

There are a few counts of this clone. This sample also contains other DNA sequences that code for the same CDR3. The V call is TRBV5-1, the J call TRBJ2-2; D unclear. The CDR3 is made up of 13 amino acids. Germline values: CDR1 SGHRS, CDR2 YFSETQ. V was trimmed by 0 bases and J by 6 bases, leaving 6 bases between them. The CDR3 coding sequence is TGCGCCAGCAGCTTGGAAGGGCCCGGGGAGCTGTTTTTT. It encodes CASSLEGPGELFF.

The chain carries TRBV9 and TRBJ1-6, with unresolved D. CDR3 length: 14 amino acids. Germline V gene sequence: CDR1 SGDLS, CDR2 YYNGEE. The V end lost 0 bases, the J end lost 9 bases, and 10 bases lay between the germline ends. The CDR3 region has the DNA TGTGCCAGCAGCGTAGAAGCCTTTCCTTCACCCCTCCACTTT. Protein: CASSVEAFPSPLHF.

This clone has only one observation. V gene TRBV29-1 combines with J gene TRBJ2-2; no definite D call. The germline V gene has CDR1 SQVTM and CDR2 ANQGSEA. There are 14 residues in the CDR3. V was clipped by 3 bases and J by 3 bases, with 11 bases between them. CDR3 DNA sequence: TGCAGCGTTGAGTCTTCTCCTTACACCGGGGAGCTGTTTTTT. It specifies CSVESSPYTGELFF.

This clone came up once. CDR3: CASSPRLAGGYYEQYF. CDR3 nucleotides: TGTGCCAGCAGCCCCAGACTAGCGGGGGGCTATTACGAGCAGTACTTC. The chain carries TRBV3-1 (or the pseudogene TRBV3-2) and TRBJ2-7; 13 bases agree with TRBD2. Germline CDR1 is LGHDT and CDR2 is YNNKEL (reference sequence). With V trimmed by 4 bases and J by 4 bases, 7 bases remained unmatched. The CDR3 totals 16 residues.

The chain joins TRBV5-1 to TRBJ1-5; D remains unclear. Germline CDR1 and CDR2: SGHRS and YFSETQ. Trimming took off 0 bases at V and 4 bases at J, with 8 bases between the two ends. The CDR3 covers 14 residues. CDR3 nucleotides: TGCGCCAGCAGCTTGGGGGGTTTTAATCAGCCCCAGCATTTT. It translates to CASSLGGFNQPQHF.

This clone was counted a single time. The chain joins TRBV30 to TRBJ2-7; D gene ambiguous. The CDR3 length is 13 residues. The germline V and J ends were trimmed by 0 bases and 0 bases, with 6 bases remaining between them. Germline CDR1 GTSNPN, CDR2 SVGIG (reference sequence). CDR3 sequence reads: CAWSVGGSYEQYF. In DNA, the CDR3 is TGTGCCTGGAGTGTGGGCGGCTCCTACGAGCAGTACTTC.

This clone was observed a few times. This chain connects TRBV3-1 (or the pseudogene TRBV3-2) to TRBJ1-2; 7 bases map to TRBD1. The CDR3 runs 15 residues. The germline CDR1 and CDR2 sequences are LGHDT and YNNKEL (reference sequence). V was pared by 3 bases and J by 2 bases, with 6 bases of the junction left unmatched. In DNA, the CDR3 is TGTGCCAGCAGCCACAGGACAGGACCAAACTATGGCTACACCTTC. Translated: CASSHRTGPNYGYTF.

This rearrangement joins TRBV30 to TRBJ1-1; D call uncertain. The CDR3 has 14 residues. CDR1 is GTSNPN, CDR2 SVGIG, per germline (reference sequence). Trimming took off 2 bases at V and 0 bases at J, with 10 bases between the two ends. CDR3 sequence: CAWSLGTMNTEAFF. CDR3 sequence (DNA): TGTGCCTGGAGTCTCGGCACCATGAACACTGAAGCTTTCTTT. Combining the CDR3 with reference TRBV30 and TRBJ1-1 gives the whole variable domain SQTIHQWPATLVQPVGSPLSLECTVEGTSNPNLYWYRQAAGRGLQLLFYSVGIGQISSEVPQNLSASRPQDRQFILSSKKLLLSDSGFYLCAWSLGTMNTEAFFGQGTRLTVV.